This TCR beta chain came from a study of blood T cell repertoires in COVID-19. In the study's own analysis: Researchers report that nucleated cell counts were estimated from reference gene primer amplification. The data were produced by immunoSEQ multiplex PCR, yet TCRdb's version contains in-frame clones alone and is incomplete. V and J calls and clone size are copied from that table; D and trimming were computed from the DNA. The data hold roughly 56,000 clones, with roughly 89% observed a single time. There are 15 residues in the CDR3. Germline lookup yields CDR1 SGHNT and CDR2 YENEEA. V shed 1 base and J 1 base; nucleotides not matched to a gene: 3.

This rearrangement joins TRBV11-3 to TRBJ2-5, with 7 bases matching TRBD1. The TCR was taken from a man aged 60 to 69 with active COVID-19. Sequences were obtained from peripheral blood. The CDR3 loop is CASSLGAGGQETQYF. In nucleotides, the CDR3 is TGTGCCAGCAGCTTAGGGGCAGGGGGCCAAGAGACCCAGTACTTC. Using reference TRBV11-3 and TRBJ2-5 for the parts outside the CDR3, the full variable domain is EAGVVQSPRYKIIEKKQPVAFWCNPISGHNTLYWYLQNLGQGPELLIRYENEEAVDDSQLPKDRFSAERLKGVDSTLKIQPAELGDSAVYLCASSLGAGGQETQYFGPGTRLLVL.